Presented here are 9 T cell receptor beta chains from one specimen sequenced in a study of T cells after yellow fever vaccination. TCRdb reprocessed the 5' RACE reads with MiXCR, giving one entry per CDR3 protein. Counted here are 95,000 to 150,000 distinct CDR3 sequences, 7.4% occurring once; the ten biggest clones make up roughly 2.5%. Material: CD4+ T cells sorted from PBMCs, obtained about 10 days after the first yellow fever vaccination. The receptors were sampled from a man aged 18 to 29 who received the YFV17D yellow fever vaccine.

This clonotype has ten or more counts. CDR3 DNA: TGCGCCAGCAGCTTTGAGGAGATCGCTGAAGCTTTCTTT. It codes for CASSFEEIAEAFF. The V and J genes are TRBV5-1 and TRBJ1-1; D remains unclear. This CDR3 has 13 residues. The ends were cut back, 2 bases at V and 6 bases at J, with 11 bases in the middle. Germline lookup yields CDR1 SGHRS and CDR2 YFSETQ.

The table lists this clonotype with many counts. The CDR3, as DNA: TGCGCCATCACCACCCTAATAAGACAGGGGGGTAACAATGAGCAGTTCTTC. It specifies CAITTLIRQGGNNEQFF. The J gene is TRBJ2-1, the V gene TRBV5-1; 9 bases map to TRBD1. The CDR3 covers 17 residues. The V gene end was trimmed by 9 bases and the J gene end by 5 bases; junction bases not matched to a gene: 18. Germline V gives CDR1 SGHRS, CDR2 YFSETQ. Looking up the rest from reference TRBV5-1 and TRBJ2-1 gives the full variable domain: KAGVTQTPRYLIKTRGQQVTLSCSPISGHRSVSWYQQTPGQGLQFLFEYFSETQRNKGNFPGRFSGRQFSNSRSEMNVSTLELGDSALYLCAITTLIRQGGNNEQFFGPGTRLTVL.

This clonotype was counted a few times. The chain couples TRBV12-3 or TRBV12-4 to TRBJ2-7; D is ambiguous. V was shortened by 6 bases and J by 1 base, with 13 bases between the two germline ends. CDR3 length: 14 amino acids. The CDR3 region has the DNA TGTGCCAGCAGCCGGACGGATGGATCCTACGAGCAGTACTTC. Translation gives CASSRTDGSYEQYF.

This clonotype has at least ten counts. The gene calls are TRBV4-2 and TRBJ1-5; the D gene is possibly TRBD1 (6 bases). Per germline, CDR1 LGHNA and CDR2 YNFKEQ. CDR3 size: 15 residues. With 1 base removed from V and 5 bases from J, the gap between germline ends came to 12 bases. The CDR3 DNA sequence: TGTGCCAGCAGCCAAGTCGGGCCAGGGGATCAGCCCCAGCATTTT. Its protein product is CASSQVGPGDQPQHF.

This clonotype was observed many times. The chain carries TRBV5-1 and TRBJ2-4; TRBD1 matches 8 bases. This CDR3 spans 14 amino acids. CDR1 SGHRS and CDR2 YFSETQ come from the germline V gene. V dropped 2 bases and J dropped 6; count of bases not matched to a gene: 4. The CDR3 is CASSLGQGTNIQYF. In nucleotides, the CDR3 is TGCGCCAGCAGCTTAGGACAGGGAACAAACATTCAGTACTTC. Full variable domain (missing parts from reference TRBV5-1 and TRBJ2-4): KAGVTQTPRYLIKTRGQQVTLSCSPISGHRSVSWYQQTPGQGLQFLFEYFSETQRNKGNFPGRFSGRQFSNSRSEMNVSTLELGDSALYLCASSLGQGTNIQYFGAGTRLSVL.

In this sample, this clonotype turned up many times. The chain links TRBV5-6 to TRBJ2-7, with D possibly being TRBD2 (6 bases). The CDR3 spans 14 residues. The V gene's germline CDR1 is SGHDT and CDR2 YYEEEE. The V gene lost 8 bases and the J gene lost 4 bases, with 19 bases spanning the gap. CDR3 sequence: CASYRYLGRYEQYF. The CDR3 DNA sequence: TGTGCCAGTTACCGGTACCTGGGGAGGTACGAGCAGTACTTC.

This clonotype was seen a few times. The rearrangement joins TRBV14 to TRBJ1-6; D remains unclear. The CDR3 sequence is 15 residues long. Germline V gene data show CDR1 as SGHDN and CDR2 as FVKESK. V shed 2 bases and J shed 5 bases, with 10 bases lying between them. The CDR3 here is CASSQFDKNNSPLHF. CDR3 bases: TGTGCCAGCAGCCAATTCGATAAAAATAATTCACCCCTCCACTTT.

This clonotype was counted many times. The chain carries TRBV5-1 and TRBJ2-3; TRBD1 might be the D (5 bases). Germline CDR1 is SGHRS and CDR2 is YFSETQ. Trimming removed 2 bases from V and 6 bases from J, with 13 bases in between. The CDR3 has 14 amino acids. CDR3 residues: CASSFRVLTDTQYF. The CDR3 nucleotides are TGCGCCAGCAGCTTCAGGGTACTCACGGATACGCAGTATTTT.

This clonotype showed up many times. The chain carries TRBV7-2 and TRBJ2-1; D is unresolved. Trimming took off 4 bases at V and 3 bases at J, with 16 bases between the two ends. The CDR3 loop spans 16 amino acids. Germline-derived CDR1 and CDR2 are SGHTA and FQGNSA. Here the CDR3 DNA reads TGTGCCAGCAGCTACCGGAGCTTGGTAATCTACAATGAGCAGTTCTTC. This encodes CASSYRSLVIYNEQFF.